This TCR beta chain was identified during a study of CD4+ T cells in melanoma. This table comes from immunoSEQ multiplex PCR, and its TCRdb copy is limited to in-frame clones, with some not included. The data show several thousand clones, approximately 70% seen once. Germline CDR1 and CDR2: SGHRS and YFSETQ. The CDR3 has 15 amino acids. With V trimmed by 0 bases and J by 7 bases, 8 bases remained unmatched. The rearrangement links TRBV5-1 to TRBJ1-2; 8 bases fit TRBD1. The sequencing sample was made of cells from a culture (not recorded whether cultured in vitro). The clonotype originates from a human donor with melanoma. CDR3: CASSLGGQGPSGYTF. The CDR3 bases are TGCGCCAGCAGCTTGGGAGGACAGGGACCTAGTGGCTACACCTTC.